The 11 T cell receptor beta chains given below trace back to one sample, sequenced in a study of T cells after somatic rescue of genetic block. The table came from immunoSEQ multiplex PCR; TCRdb's copy has only in-frame clones and leaves some out. The sample comprises about 67,000 clones, approximately 90% of which are singletons, and around 3% rests with the top ten. Sequencing used peripheral blood mononuclear cells (PBMCs). The receptors were sampled from a man aged 40-49 years.

The V call is TRBV6-1, the J call TRBJ2-7, with a tentative D call TRBD1 (6 bases). CDR3 length: 15 amino acids. In germline, CDR1 is MNHNS, CDR2 SASEGT. Trimming removed 4 bases at V and 0 bases at J, with 13 bases between. The CDR3 coding sequence is TGTGCCAGCAGTGTGGTGGCAGGGGTCTCCTACGAGCAGTACTTC. Protein: CASSVVAGVSYEQYF.

V gene TRBV6-1 combines with J gene TRBJ1-3; 9 nucleotides match TRBD1. The CDR3 extends over 16 amino acids. Germline CDR1 MNHNS, CDR2 SASEGT. Trimming at V came to 4 bases and at J to 0 bases, leaving 4 bases not matched to a gene. DNA for the CDR3: TGTGCCAGCAGTGCGACAGGGGGACCCTCTGGAAACACCATATATTTT. Residues: CASSATGGPSGNTIYF.

The chain employs TRBV7-9 and TRBJ1-4; 9 positions match TRBD1. V shed 6 bases, J shed 5 bases, and the junction held 4 bases outside the gene matches. Germline CDR1 and CDR2: SEHNR and FQNEAQ (reference sequence). This CDR3 spans 14 amino acids. This chain's CDR3 is CASSPTGGNEKLFF. The DNA for the CDR3 is TGTGCCAGCAGTCCGACAGGGGGGAATGAAAAACTGTTTTTT.

The rearrangement links TRBV27 to TRBJ1-1; D gene uncertain. The CDR3 sequence is 17 residues long. Germline values: CDR1 MNHEY, CDR2 SMNVEV (reference sequence). Trimming took 7 bases from V and 3 from J, leaving 24 bases between them. CDR3 bases: TGTGCCAGCATTCTAACCCCTCTAGGGATTAGAGACACTGAAGCTTTCTTT. Its translation is CASILTPLGIRDTEAFF.

The rearrangement links TRBV11-3 to TRBJ2-5; D is undetermined. The V and J ends lost 1 base and 3 bases respectively, with 6 bases between them. Germline V gene data show CDR1 as SGHNT and CDR2 as YENEEA. This CDR3 spans 13 amino acids. This CDR3 reads CASSLGVEETQYF. The CDR3, as DNA: TGTGCCAGCAGCTTAGGGGTGGAAGAGACCCAGTACTTC.

V usage is TRBV10-2 and J usage is TRBJ2-1; D gene unclear. Germline V gene sequence: CDR1 WSHSY, CDR2 SAAADI. CDR3 length equals 11 residues. Trimming took off 4 bases at V and 6 bases at J, with 4 bases between the two ends. Here the CDR3 DNA reads TGCGCCAGCAGTGCTTCCAATGAGCAGTTCTTC. This encodes CASSASNEQFF.

The CDR3 loop is CASSLEGGVNEQFF. The CDR3 DNA is TGTGCCAGCAGTTTAGAGGGAGGGGTGAATGAGCAGTTCTTC. The V and J genes are TRBV28 and TRBJ2-1, with TRBD2 matching 7 bases. The germline V gene encodes CDR1 MDHEN and CDR2 SYDVKM. J was trimmed by 7 bases and V by 2 bases; bases with no gene match: 5. This CDR3 region has 14 residues.

This clone was recorded only once. The genes are TRBV7-9 and TRBJ1-1, with a possible D match to TRBD1 (5 bases). This CDR3 region has 15 residues. CDR1 is SEHNR, CDR2 FQNEAQ, per germline (reference sequence). V was clipped by 5 bases and J by 3 bases, with 16 bases between them. Here the CDR3 DNA reads TGTGCCAGCAGCCGGCTCTGGGGCGCCTACACTGAAGCTTTCTTT. Its translation: CASSRLWGAYTEAFF.

The rearrangement uses TRBV9 and TRBJ2-7; possibly TRBD1 or TRBD2 for D (5 bases each). The CDR3 spans 13 residues. V was clipped by 3 bases and J by 2 bases, with 9 bases between them. Germline loops: CDR1 SGDLS, CDR2 YYNGEE. CDR3 in amino acids: CASSGDHPYEQYF. The CDR3 nucleotides read TGTGCCAGCAGCGGGGACCACCCCTACGAGCAGTACTTC.

This sequence joins TRBV5-1 and TRBJ1-1; the D gene is possibly TRBD1 (6 bases). CDR1 is SGHRS, CDR2 YFSETQ, per germline. The ends were cut back, 1 base at V and 1 base at J, with 8 bases in the middle. This CDR3 has 14 amino acids. CDR3 sequence (DNA): TGCGCCAGCAGCTTGAGGACAGAGAACACTGAAGCTTTCTTT. It yields the protein CASSLRTENTEAFF.

The DNA of the CDR3 is TGTGCCACCAGGGACAGGGGATCAGTTAATGAAAAACTGTTTTTT. Translation gives CATRDRGSVNEKLFF. The chain uses TRBV6-5 and TRBJ1-4; TRBD1 agrees at 10 bases. The CDR3 totals 15 residues. V gave up 10 bases and J gave up 4 bases; unmatched junction bases: 9. From germline, CDR1 is MNHEY and CDR2 SVGAGI.